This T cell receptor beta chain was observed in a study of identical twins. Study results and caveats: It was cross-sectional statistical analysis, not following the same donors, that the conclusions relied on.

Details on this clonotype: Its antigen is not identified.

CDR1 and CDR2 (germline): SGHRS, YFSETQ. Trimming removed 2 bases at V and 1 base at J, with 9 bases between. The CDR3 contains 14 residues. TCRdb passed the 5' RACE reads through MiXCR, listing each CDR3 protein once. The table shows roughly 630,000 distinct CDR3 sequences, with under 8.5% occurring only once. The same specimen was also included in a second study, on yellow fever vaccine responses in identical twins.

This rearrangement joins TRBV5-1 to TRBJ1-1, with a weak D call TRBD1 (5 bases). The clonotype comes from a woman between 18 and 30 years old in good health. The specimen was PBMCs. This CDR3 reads CASSFRRENTEAFF. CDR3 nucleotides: TGCGCCAGCAGCTTTCGCAGGGAGAACACTGAAGCTTTCTTT.